This TCR beta chain stems from a study of blood T cell repertoires in COVID-19. The CDR3 covers 15 residues. Per germline, CDR1 SGHRS and CDR2 YFSETQ. V lost 4 bases, J lost 9 bases, and 12 bases stayed unmatched. Clones were sequenced by immunoSEQ multiplex PCR, and TCRdb holds only the in-frame ones, with some missing. This sample has about 170,000 clones; 70% to 90% occur once, and the top ten carry approximately 6.5%. V and J are TRBV5-1 and TRBJ1-5, with TRBD1 matching over 8 bases. The sequenced material came from peripheral blood. This clonotype was obtained from a woman aged 80 or over in a cohort sampled during active or convalescent COVID-19. The CDR3 region is CASSPTGAGLGPQHF. In DNA, the CDR3 is TGCGCCAGCAGCCCGACAGGGGCGGGATTGGGGCCCCAGCATTTT.